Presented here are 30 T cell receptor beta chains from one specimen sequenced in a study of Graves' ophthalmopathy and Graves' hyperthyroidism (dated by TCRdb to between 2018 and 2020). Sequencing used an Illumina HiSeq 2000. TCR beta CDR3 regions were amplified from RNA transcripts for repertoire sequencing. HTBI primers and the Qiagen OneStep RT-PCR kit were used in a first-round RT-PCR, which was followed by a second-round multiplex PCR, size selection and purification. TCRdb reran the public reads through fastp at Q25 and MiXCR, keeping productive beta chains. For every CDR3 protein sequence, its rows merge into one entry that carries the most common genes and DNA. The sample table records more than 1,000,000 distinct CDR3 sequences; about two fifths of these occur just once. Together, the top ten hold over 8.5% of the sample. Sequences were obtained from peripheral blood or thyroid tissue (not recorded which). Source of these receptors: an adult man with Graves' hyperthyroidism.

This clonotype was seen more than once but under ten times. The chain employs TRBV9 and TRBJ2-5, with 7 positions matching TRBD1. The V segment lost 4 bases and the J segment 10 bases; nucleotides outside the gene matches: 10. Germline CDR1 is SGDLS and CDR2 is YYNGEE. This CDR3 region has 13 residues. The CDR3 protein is CASSTGQAHDQYF. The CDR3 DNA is TGTGCCAGCAGCACAGGACAGGCCCATGACCAGTACTTC.

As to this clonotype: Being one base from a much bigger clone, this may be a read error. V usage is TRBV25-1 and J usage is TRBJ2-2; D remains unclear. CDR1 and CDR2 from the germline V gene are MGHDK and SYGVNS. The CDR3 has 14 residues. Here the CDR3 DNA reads TGTGCCGGCAGTGATTCCCACCCAAGGAGGGAGCTGTTTTTT. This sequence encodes CAGSDSHPRRELFF.

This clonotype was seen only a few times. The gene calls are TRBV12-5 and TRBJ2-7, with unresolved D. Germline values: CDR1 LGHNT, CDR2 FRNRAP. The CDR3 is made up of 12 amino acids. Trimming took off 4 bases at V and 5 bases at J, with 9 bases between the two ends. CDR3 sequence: CASGSDFHEQYF. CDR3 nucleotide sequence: TGTGCTAGTGGTTCCGATTTCCACGAGCAGTACTTC.

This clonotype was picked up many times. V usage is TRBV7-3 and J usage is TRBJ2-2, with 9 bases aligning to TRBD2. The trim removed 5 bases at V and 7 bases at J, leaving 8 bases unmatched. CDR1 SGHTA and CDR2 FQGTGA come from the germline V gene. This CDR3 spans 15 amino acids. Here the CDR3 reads CASSPLAGAVGELFF. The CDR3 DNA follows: TGTGCCAGCAGCCCCTTAGCGGGAGCGGTCGGGGAGCTGTTTTTT. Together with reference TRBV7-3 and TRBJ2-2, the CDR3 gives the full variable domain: GAGVSQTPSNKVTEKGKYVELRCDPISGHTALYWYRQSLGQGPEFLIYFQGTGAADDSGLPNDRFFAVRPEGSVSTLKIQRTERGDSAVYLCASSPLAGAVGELFFGEGSRLTVL.

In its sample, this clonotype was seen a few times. CDR3 sequence (DNA): TGTGCCAGCAGTTTTGAGGGACAGGGGGTTTCACCCCTCCACTTT. It specifies CASSFEGQGVSPLHF. J is TRBJ1-6 and V is TRBV28, with 11 bases lining up with TRBD1. Germline V gives CDR1 MDHEN, CDR2 SYDVKM. The V and J ends lost 3 bases and 9 bases, in that order; junction bases with no gene match: 4. The CDR3 has 15 amino acids.

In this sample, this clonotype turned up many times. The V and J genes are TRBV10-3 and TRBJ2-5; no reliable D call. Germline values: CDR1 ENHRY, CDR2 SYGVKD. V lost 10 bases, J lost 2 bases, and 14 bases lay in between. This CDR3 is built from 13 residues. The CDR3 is CASIEDGQETQYF. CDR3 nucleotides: TGTGCCAGCATCGAAGACGGACAAGAGACCCAGTACTTC.

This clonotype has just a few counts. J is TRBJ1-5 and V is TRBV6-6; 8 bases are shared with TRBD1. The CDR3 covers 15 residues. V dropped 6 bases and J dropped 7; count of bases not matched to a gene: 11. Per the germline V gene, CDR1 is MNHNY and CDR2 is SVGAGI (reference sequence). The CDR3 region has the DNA TGTGCCAGCAGCCCACCGGGACAGGCAATGCAGCCCCAGCATTTT. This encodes CASSPPGQAMQPQHF.

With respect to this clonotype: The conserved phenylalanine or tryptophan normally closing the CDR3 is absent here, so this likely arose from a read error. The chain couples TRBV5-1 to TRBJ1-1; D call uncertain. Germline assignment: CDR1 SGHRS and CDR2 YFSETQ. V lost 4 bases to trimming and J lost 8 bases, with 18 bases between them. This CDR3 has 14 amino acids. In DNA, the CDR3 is TGCGCCAGCAGCGATCTACCCACTTTCCGCGAAGCTTTCGTT. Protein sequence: CASSDLPTFREAFV.

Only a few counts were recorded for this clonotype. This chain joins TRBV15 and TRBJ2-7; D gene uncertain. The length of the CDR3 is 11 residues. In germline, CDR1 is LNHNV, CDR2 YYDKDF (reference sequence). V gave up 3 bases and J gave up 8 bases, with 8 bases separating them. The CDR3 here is CATSSDSKQYF. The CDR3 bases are TGTGCCACCAGCAGCGACTCAAAGCAGTACTTC.

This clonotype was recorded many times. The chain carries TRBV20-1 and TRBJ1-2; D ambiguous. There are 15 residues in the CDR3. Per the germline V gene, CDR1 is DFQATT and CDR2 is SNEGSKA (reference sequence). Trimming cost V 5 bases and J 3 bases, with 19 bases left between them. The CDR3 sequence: CSAPPTFSFDYGYTF. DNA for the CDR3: TGCAGTGCTCCTCCTACATTTTCTTTTGACTATGGCTACACCTTC.

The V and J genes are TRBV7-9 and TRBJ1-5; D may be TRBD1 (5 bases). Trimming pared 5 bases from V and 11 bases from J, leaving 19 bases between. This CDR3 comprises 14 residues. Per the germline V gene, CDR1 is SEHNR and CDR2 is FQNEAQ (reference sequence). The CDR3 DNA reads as TGTGCCAGCAGCCCGGGACTGAACAAAGAGACCCAGCATTTT. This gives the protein CASSPGLNKETQHF.

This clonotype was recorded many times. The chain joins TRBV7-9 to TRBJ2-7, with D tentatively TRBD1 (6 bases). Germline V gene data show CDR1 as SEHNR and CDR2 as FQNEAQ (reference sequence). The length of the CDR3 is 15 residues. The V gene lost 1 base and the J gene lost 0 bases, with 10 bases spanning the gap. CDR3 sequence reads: CASSLGAGDSYEQYF. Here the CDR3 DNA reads TGTGCCAGCAGCTTAGGGGCAGGGGACTCCTACGAGCAGTACTTC.

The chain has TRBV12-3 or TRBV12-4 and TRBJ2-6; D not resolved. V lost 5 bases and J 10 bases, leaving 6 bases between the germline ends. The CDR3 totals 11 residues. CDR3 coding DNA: TGTGCCAGCAGTCTAAGAAACGTCCTGACTTTC. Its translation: CASSLRNVLTF.

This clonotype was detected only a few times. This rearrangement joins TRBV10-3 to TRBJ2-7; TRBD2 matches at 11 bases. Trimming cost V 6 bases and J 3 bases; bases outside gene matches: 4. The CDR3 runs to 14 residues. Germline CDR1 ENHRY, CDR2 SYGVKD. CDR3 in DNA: TGTGCCATCAGGGAGGGGACTAGCGGCTACGAGCAGTACTTC. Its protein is CAIREGTSGYEQYF.

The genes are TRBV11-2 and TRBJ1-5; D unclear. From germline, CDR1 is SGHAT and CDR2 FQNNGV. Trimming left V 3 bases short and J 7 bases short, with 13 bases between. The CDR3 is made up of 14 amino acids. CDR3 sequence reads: CASSFSGGVQPQHF. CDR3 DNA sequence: TGTGCCAGCAGCTTCTCAGGAGGTGTACAGCCCCAGCATTTT. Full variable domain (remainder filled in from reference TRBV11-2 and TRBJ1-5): EAGVAQSPRYKIIEKRQSVAFWCNPISGHATLYWYQQILGQGPKLLIQFQNNGVVDDSQLPKDRFSAERLKGVDSTLKIQPAKLEDSAVYLCASSFSGGVQPQHFGDGTRLSIL.

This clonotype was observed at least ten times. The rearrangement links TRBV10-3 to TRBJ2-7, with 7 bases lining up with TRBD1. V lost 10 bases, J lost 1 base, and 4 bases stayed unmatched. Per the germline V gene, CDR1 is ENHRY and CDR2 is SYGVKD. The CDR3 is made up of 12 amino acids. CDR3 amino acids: CASGDSSYEQYF. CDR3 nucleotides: TGTGCCAGTGGGGACAGTTCCTACGAGCAGTACTTC.

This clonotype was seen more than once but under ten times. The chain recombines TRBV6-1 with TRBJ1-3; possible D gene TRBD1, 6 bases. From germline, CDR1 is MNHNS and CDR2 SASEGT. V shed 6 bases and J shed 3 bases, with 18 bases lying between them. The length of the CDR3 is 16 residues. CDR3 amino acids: CASRSGGGGSGNTIYF. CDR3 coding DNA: TGTGCCAGCAGGTCGGGCGGTGGGGGCAGTGGAAACACCATATATTTT.

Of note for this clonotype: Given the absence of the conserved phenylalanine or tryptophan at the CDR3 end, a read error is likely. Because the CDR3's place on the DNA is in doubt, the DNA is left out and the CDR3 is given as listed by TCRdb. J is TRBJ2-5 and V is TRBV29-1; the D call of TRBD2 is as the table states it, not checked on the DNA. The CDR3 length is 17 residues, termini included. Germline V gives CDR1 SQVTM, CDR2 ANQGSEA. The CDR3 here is CSVEDRGLLRDGYTFGS.

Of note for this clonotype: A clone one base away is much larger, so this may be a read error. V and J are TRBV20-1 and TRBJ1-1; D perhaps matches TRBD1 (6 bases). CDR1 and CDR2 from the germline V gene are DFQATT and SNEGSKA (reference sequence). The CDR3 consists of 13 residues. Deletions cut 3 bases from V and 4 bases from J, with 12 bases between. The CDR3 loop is CSASGTKGTEAFF. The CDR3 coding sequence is TGCAGTGCTAGCGGGACAAAAGGCACTGAAGCTTTCTTT.

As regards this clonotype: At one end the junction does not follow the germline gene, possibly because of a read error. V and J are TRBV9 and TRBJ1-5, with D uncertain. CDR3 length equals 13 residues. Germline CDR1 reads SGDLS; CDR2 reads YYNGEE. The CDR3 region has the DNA TGTGCCAGCACCTTCGGGAACAATCAGCCCCGGCATTTT. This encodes CASTFGNNQPRHF.

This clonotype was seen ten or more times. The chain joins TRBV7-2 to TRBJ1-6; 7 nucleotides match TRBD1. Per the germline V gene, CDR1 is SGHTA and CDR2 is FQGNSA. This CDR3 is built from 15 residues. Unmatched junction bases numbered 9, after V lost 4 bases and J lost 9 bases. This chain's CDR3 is CASSSQDRARSPLHF. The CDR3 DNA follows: TGTGCCAGCAGCTCCCAAGACAGGGCGCGTTCACCCCTCCACTTT.

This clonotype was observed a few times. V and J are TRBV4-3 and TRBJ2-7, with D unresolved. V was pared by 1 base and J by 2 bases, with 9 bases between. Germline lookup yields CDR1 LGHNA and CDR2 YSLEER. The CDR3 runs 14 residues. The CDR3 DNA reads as TGCGCCAGCAGCCAAGGGGTCAGAACCTACGAGCAGTACTTC. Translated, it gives CASSQGVRTYEQYF.

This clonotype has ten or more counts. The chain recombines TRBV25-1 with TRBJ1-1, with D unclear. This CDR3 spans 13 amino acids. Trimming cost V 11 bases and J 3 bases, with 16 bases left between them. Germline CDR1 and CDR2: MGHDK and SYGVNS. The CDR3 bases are TGTGCCTCTGTTGTGAAGGCCCACACTGAAGCTTTCTTT. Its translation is CASVVKAHTEAFF.

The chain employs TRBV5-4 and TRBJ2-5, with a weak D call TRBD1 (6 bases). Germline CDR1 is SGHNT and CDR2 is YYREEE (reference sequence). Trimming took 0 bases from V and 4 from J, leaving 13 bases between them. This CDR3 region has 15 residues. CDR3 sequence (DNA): TGTGCCAGCAGCTTGGACAGGGTTTCAGGAGAGACCCAGTACTTC. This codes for CASSLDRVSGETQYF.

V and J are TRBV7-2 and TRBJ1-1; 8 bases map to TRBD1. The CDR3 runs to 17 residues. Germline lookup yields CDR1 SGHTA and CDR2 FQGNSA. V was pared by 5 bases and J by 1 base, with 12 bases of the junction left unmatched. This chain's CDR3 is CASSNVGTGGTNTEAFF. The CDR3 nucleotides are TGTGCCAGCAGCAACGTCGGGACAGGAGGAACGAACACTGAAGCTTTCTTT.

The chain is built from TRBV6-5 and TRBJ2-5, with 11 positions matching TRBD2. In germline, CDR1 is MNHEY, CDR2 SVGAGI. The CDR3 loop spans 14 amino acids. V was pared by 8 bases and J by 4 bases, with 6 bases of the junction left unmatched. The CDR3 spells CASGPSGRTETQYF. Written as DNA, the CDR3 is TGTGCCAGCGGCCCTAGCGGGAGGACAGAGACCCAGTACTTC.

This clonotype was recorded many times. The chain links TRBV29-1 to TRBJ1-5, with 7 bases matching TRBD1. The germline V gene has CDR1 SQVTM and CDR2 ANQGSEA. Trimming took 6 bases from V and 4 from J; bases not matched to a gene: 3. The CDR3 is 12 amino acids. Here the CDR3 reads CSVQGVNQPQHF. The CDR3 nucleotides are TGCAGCGTCCAGGGGGTGAATCAGCCCCAGCATTTT. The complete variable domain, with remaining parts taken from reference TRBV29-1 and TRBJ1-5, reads SAVISQKPSRDICQRGTSLTIQCQVDSQVTMMFWYRQQPGQSLTLIATANQGSEATYESGFVIDKFPISRPNLTFSTLTVSNMSPEDSSIYLCSVQGVNQPQHFGDGTRLSIL.

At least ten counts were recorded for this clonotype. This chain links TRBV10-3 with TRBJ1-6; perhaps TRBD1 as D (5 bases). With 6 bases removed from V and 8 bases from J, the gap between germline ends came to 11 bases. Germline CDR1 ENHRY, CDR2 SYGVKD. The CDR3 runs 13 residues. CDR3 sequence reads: CAIRGQGDSPLHF. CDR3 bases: TGTGCCATCAGGGGCCAAGGGGATTCACCCCTCCACTTT.

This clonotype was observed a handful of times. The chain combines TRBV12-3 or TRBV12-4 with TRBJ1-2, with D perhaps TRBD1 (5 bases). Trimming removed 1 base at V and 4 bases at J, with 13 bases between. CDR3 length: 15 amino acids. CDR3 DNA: TGTGCCAGCAGTTTAGATCCAGGGAGTCCCTATGGCTACACCTTC. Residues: CASSLDPGSPYGYTF.

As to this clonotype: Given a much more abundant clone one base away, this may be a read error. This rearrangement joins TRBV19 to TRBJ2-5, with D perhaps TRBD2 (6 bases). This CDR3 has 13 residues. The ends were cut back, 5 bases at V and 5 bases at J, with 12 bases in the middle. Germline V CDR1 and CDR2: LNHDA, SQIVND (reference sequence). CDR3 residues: CASSVGRRETQYF. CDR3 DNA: TGTGCCAGTAGTGTGGGGAGGCGGGAGACCCAGTACTTC.